This T cell receptor (beta chain) was found in a study of circulating CD8 cells and anti-PD-1 response in melanoma. Findings and caveats of the study: Subset repertoires were largely private at M1, with under 7.5% shared.

In this sample, this clonotype is medium-sized. Its specificity is not known. TCR libraries were prepared from around 14 ng of total RNA with the QIAseq Immune Repertoire TCR panel. In TCRdb, the reads were re-called with MiXCR into one record per CDR3 protein. Among about 420 distinct CDR3 sequences listed, roughly 7% were seen once. Sorting of live CD3+CD8+TCRalphabeta+ cells by PD-1 and/or TIGIT gave four subsets. This CDR3 contains 15 residues. Trimming pared 1 base from V and 10 bases from J, leaving 17 bases between. Per germline, CDR1 LNHDA and CDR2 SQIVND (reference sequence). The specimen was CD8+ T cells from PBMCs, collected at baseline or after one month of anti-PD-1 therapy (not recorded which). The clonotype comes from a human donor with melanoma. V is TRBV19 and J is TRBJ2-1; tentative D call: TRBD2 (7 bases). CDR3 nucleotide sequence: TGTGCCAGTAGTATAGTGGTGGGGGGGCCTTCCGAGCAGTTCTTC. Its protein is CASSIVVGGPSEQFF.